This T cell receptor (beta chain) was observed in a study of cytomegalovirus exposure and HLA in healthy donors. General study results and limits: Both high specificity and high sensitivity reportedly marked the classifier's diagnosis of cytomegalovirus status. Roughly uniform depth of sequencing across donors was assumed in presence/absence analyses. TCR beta V- and J-gene trimming was later associated with a missense DCLRE1C variant. The study found most TCR sequences rare, yet found some public TCRs in many donors.

With respect to this clone: The antigen is not known.

PCR amplification relied on 60 Vbeta primers (plus 13 Jbeta primers). TCRdb keeps only in-frame clones here, not all; method: immunoSEQ multiplex PCR. Among under 200,000 clones listed, about 71% were seen once. The clonotype comes from a man in his fifties in good health and CMV-seronegative. The source material was PBMCs.

CDR3 sequence: CSVDLGQTNTEAFF. DNA for the CDR3: TGCAGCGTTGACCTGGGGCAGACGAACACTGAAGCTTTCTTT. This chain joins TRBV29-1 and TRBJ1-1; tentatively, D is TRBD1 (5 bases). The CDR3 covers 14 residues. The germline CDR1 and CDR2 sequences are SQVTM and ANQGSEA. Deletions cut 3 bases from V and 1 base from J, with 12 bases between.